The 22 T cell receptor beta chains presented below share a single source sample, sequenced in a study of shared clonotypes between healthy human individuals. Measured with immunoSEQ multiplex PCR; TCRdb has only the in-frame clones, and not every one. The sample lists more than 850,000 clones, around 78% occurring once. Input material: memory CD4+ T cells from PBMCs. The subset was: CD45RA-negative fraction. All receptors come from a man aged 18 to 29 in good health. Some clones in this sample may be carry-over from other donors' samples.

The chain is built from TRBV10-3 and TRBJ2-3; 12 bases align to TRBD2. Per germline, CDR1 ENHRY and CDR2 SYGVKD. This CDR3 contains 20 residues. Germline trimming cut 0 bases from V and 1 base from J; bases unmatched to any gene: 11. CDR3 nucleotides: TGTGCCATCAGTGAGTCTAGGACTAGCGGGACCTCACTGCGCACAGATACGCAGTATTTT. Encoded protein: CAISESRTSGTSLRTDTQYF.

On this clone: The CDR3 does not close with the conserved phenylalanine or tryptophan, likely indicating a read error. It is unclear where the CDR3 begins or ends on the DNA, so no DNA is shown, and the CDR3 is as TCRdb lists it. The chain employs TRBV5-1 and TRBJ2-7. CDR1 is SGHRS and CDR2 is YFSETQ in the germline V gene. The CDR3 numbers 12 amino acids, ends counted. This CDR3 is CASSLVRVAEPS.

V and J are TRBV7-9 and TRBJ2-2; a weak D match, TRBD1 (5 bases). Germline V lookup: CDR1 SEHNR, CDR2 FQNEAQ (reference sequence). The CDR3 consists of 15 residues. The V gene lost 3 bases and the J gene lost 4 bases, with 12 bases spanning the gap. The CDR3, as DNA: TGTGCCAGCAGCTTTGGGCGTCAGGGCACCGGGGAGCTGTTTTTT. Protein: CASSFGRQGTGELFF.

This chain uses TRBV10-3 with TRBJ1-5; 7 bases agree with TRBD1. CDR1 ENHRY and CDR2 SYGVKD come from the germline V gene. This CDR3 has 19 residues. Trimming cost V 0 bases and J 1 base; bases outside gene matches: 12. CDR3 protein: CAISESGTGEIRSNQPQHF. The CDR3 DNA is TGTGCCATCAGTGAGTCGGGTACAGGGGAGATTCGGAGCAATCAGCCCCAGCATTTT.

The chain is built from TRBV6-5 and TRBJ2-1; possibly TRBD1 or TRBD2 for D (6 bases each). Germline CDR1 and CDR2: MNHEY and SVGAGI. The V end lost 7 bases, the J end lost 6 bases, and 16 bases lay between the germline ends. The CDR3 runs 14 residues. DNA for the CDR3: TGTGCCAGCAAAAGGGGGGCAGGGGTCAATGAGCAGTTCTTC. Its protein product is CASKRGAGVNEQFF.

Worth noting for this clone: This may be a read error: a much more frequent sequence differs by one nucleotide. The rearrangement links TRBV5-1 to TRBJ2-3; tentatively, D is TRBD2 (6 bases). Per the germline V gene, CDR1 is SGHRS and CDR2 is YFSETQ. Trimming took off 1 base at V and 2 bases at J, with 17 bases between the two ends. This CDR3 has 17 residues. CDR3 residues: CASSLPRLASVTDTQYF. Here the CDR3 DNA reads TGCGCCAGCAGCTTGCCCCGTCTAGCGAGCGTCACAGATACGCAGTATTTT.

The V and J genes are TRBV28 and TRBJ2-3; D is ambiguous. Trimming left V 4 bases short and J 8 bases short, with 13 bases between. Germline CDR1 is MDHEN and CDR2 is SYDVKM. The CDR3 length is 13 residues. CDR3 sequence reads: CASSSVVGPTQYF. The CDR3 DNA reads as TGTGCCAGCAGTTCGGTAGTCGGGCCTACGCAGTATTTT.

V gene TRBV5-1 combines with J gene TRBJ2-1; 9 bases match TRBD1. The CDR3 has 15 amino acids. The V and J ends lost 4 bases and 3 bases, in that order; junction bases with no gene match: 5. The germline V gene encodes CDR1 SGHRS and CDR2 YFSETQ. In nucleotides, the CDR3 is TGCGCCAGCAGCCAAACGACAGGGGGCTACAATGAGCAGTTCTTC. It yields the protein CASSQTTGGYNEQFF.

This chain connects TRBV7-8 to TRBJ2-7; TRBD1 matches 9 bases. The germline V gene has CDR1 SGHVS and CDR2 FQNEAQ. Trimming cost V 2 bases and J 6 bases; bases outside gene matches: 5. This CDR3 is 14 amino acids long. The CDR3 reads CASSLRDRVREQYF. For the CDR3, the DNA is TGTGCCAGCAGCTTACGGGACAGGGTCCGCGAGCAGTACTTC.

This chain joins TRBV9 and TRBJ2-1; D is perhaps TRBD2 (5 bases). This CDR3 has 15 residues. Trimming took off 0 bases at V and 5 bases at J, with 12 bases between the two ends. The V gene's germline CDR1 is SGDLS and CDR2 YYNGEE. The CDR3 here is CASSVGPRLNNEQFF. The DNA for the CDR3 is TGTGCCAGCAGCGTAGGACCTAGACTAAACAATGAGCAGTTCTTC.

This chain joins TRBV6-5 and TRBJ2-1, with 7 bases lining up with TRBD2. CDR1 and CDR2 from the germline V gene are MNHEY and SVGAGI. The CDR3 has 15 residues. Losses at the gene ends were 6 bases for V and 4 bases for J; bases not matched to a gene: 9. This CDR3 reads CASSKGLDPYNEQFF. CDR3 coding DNA: TGTGCCAGCAGCAAAGGACTAGACCCTTACAATGAGCAGTTCTTC.

This clone was observed many times. The V call is TRBV27, the J call TRBJ2-1, with D unresolved. Trimming pared 8 bases from V and 1 base from J, leaving 15 bases between. The CDR3 is 15 residues long. The germline V gene has CDR1 MNHEY and CDR2 SMNVEV (reference sequence). As DNA, the CDR3 is TGTGCCAGCCATTCTCCCTTCGGTTCCTACAATGAGCAGTTCTTC. Encoded protein: CASHSPFGSYNEQFF.

The CDR3 here is CASSTHTRGTNYGYTF. The CDR3 DNA sequence: TGCGCCAGCAGCACACATACCAGGGGGACTAACTATGGCTACACCTTC. V usage is TRBV5-1 and J usage is TRBJ1-2; 7 nucleotides agree with TRBD1. CDR1 is SGHRS, CDR2 YFSETQ, per germline. The ends lost 4 bases at V and 0 bases at J; junction bases unmatched: 9. The CDR3 spans 16 residues.

This chain joins TRBV7-9 and TRBJ2-5, with 7 bases lining up with TRBD2. Trimming cost V 4 bases and J 5 bases; bases outside gene matches: 7. The CDR3 spans 14 residues. Germline assignment: CDR1 SEHNR and CDR2 FQNEAQ (reference sequence). The CDR3 loop reads CASSSPGGRETQYF. The CDR3 bases are TGTGCCAGCAGCTCACCGGGGGGTCGGGAGACCCAGTACTTC.

The chain uses TRBV28 and TRBJ2-7, with 8 positions matching TRBD1. Germline trimming cut 8 bases from V and 6 bases from J; bases unmatched to any gene: 9. This CDR3 spans 13 amino acids. Per germline, CDR1 MDHEN and CDR2 SYDVKM. Here the CDR3 reads CASGGYRGCEQYF. The CDR3 DNA reads as TGTGCCAGCGGTGGGTACAGGGGGTGCGAGCAGTACTTC.

The chain carries TRBV30 and TRBJ2-2; D remains unclear. The CDR3 loop spans 12 amino acids. V shed 4 bases and J shed 1 base, with 4 bases lying between them. CDR1 and CDR2 from the germline V gene are GTSNPN and SVGIG (reference sequence). CDR3 region: CAWNLNTGELFF. The CDR3 DNA follows: TGTGCCTGGAATCTGAACACCGGGGAGCTGTTTTTT.

This chain joins TRBV25-1 and TRBJ2-1; D is undetermined. The CDR3 is 13 residues long. V shed 3 bases and J shed 3 bases, with 6 bases lying between them. Per the germline V gene, CDR1 is MGHDK and CDR2 is SYGVNS. CDR3 region: CASSEPFYNEQFF. The DNA for the CDR3 is TGTGCCAGCAGTGAGCCCTTCTACAATGAGCAGTTCTTC. Full variable domain (rest looked up from reference TRBV25-1 and TRBJ2-1): EADIYQTPRYLVIGTGKKITLECSQTMGHDKMYWYQQDPGMELHLIHYSYGVNSTEKGDLSSESTVSRIRTEHFPLTLESARPSHTSQYLCASSEPFYNEQFFGPGTRLTVL.

J is TRBJ1-2 and V is TRBV7-2; 8 bases line up with TRBD1. This CDR3 comprises 16 residues. V trimming: 5 bases; J trimming: 4 bases; junction bases outside the gene matches: 12. Germline-derived CDR1 and CDR2 are SGHTA and FQGNSA. CDR3 sequence reads: CASSLQGARLGYGYTF. For the CDR3, the DNA is TGTGCCAGCAGCCTCCAGGGGGCGCGGTTGGGCTATGGCTACACCTTC.

The chain uses TRBV27 and TRBJ2-1; 11 positions match TRBD1. The CDR3 totals 14 residues. Germline V gives CDR1 MNHEY, CDR2 SMNVEV (reference sequence). V shed 6 bases, J shed 3 bases, and the junction held 1 base outside the gene matches. CDR3 amino acids: CASRGTGGYNEQFF. The CDR3 DNA sequence: TGTGCCAGCAGGGGGACAGGGGGCTACAATGAGCAGTTCTTC.

This chain connects TRBV18 to TRBJ2-7; no firm D call. Trimming removed 5 bases from V and 3 bases from J, with 5 bases in between. CDR3 length: 11 residues. Germline V gene data show CDR1 as KGHSH and CDR2 as LQKENI. In DNA form, the CDR3 reads TGTGCCAGCTCAACTTACTACGAGCAGTACTTC. It is translated as CASSTYYEQYF.

Only a few counts were recorded for this clone. Other DNA sequences in this sample translate to the same CDR3. The chain uses TRBV9 and TRBJ1-1; D is unclear. The length of the CDR3 is 13 residues. In germline, CDR1 is SGDLS, CDR2 YYNGEE. Trimming left V 1 base short and J 2 bases short, with 6 bases between. DNA of the CDR3: TGTGCCAGCAGCGTAAGACTAAACACTGAAGCTTTCTTT. As protein: CASSVRLNTEAFF. Full variable domain (remainder filled in from reference TRBV9 and TRBJ1-1): DSGVTQTPKHLITATGQRVTLRCSPRSGDLSVYWYQQSLDQGLQFLIQYYNGEERAKGNILERFSAQQFPDLHSELNLSSLELGDSALYFCASSVRLNTEAFFGQGTRLTVV.

This clone has only one observation. The gene calls are TRBV5-6 and TRBJ2-7, with no clear D. V lost 3 bases to trimming and J lost 0 bases, with 7 bases between them. This CDR3 comprises 13 residues. CDR1 is SGHDT and CDR2 is YYEEEE in the germline V gene. The CDR3 nucleotides read TGTGCCAGCAGCTGGCTCAGCTCCTACGAGCAGTACTTC. Amino acid sequence: CASSWLSSYEQYF.